This T cell receptor (beta chain) was sequenced for a study of identical twins. General study points: Weaker excess twin sharing was observed in beta out-of-frame sequences.

Germline V gene sequence: CDR1 KGHDR, CDR2 SFDVKD. The ends lost 4 bases at V and 4 bases at J; junction bases unmatched: 5. This CDR3 contains 15 residues. TCRdb reprocessed the 5' RACE reads via MiXCR and lists one record per CDR3 protein. The sample carries roughly 250,000 distinct CDR3 sequences, roughly 7% recorded once. This clonotype was seen ten or more times. Its antigen is not known. The same specimen was also included in a second study, on yellow fever vaccine responses in identical twins.

The receptor was isolated from a woman aged 18 to 35 in good health. The rearrangement joins TRBV24-1 to TRBJ2-5; 10 bases are shared with TRBD1. Specimen: memory (CD45RO+) T cells sorted from blood. The CDR3 region is CATSDPGQGGETQYF. In nucleotides, the CDR3 is TGTGCCACCAGTGACCCTGGACAGGGGGGAGAGACCCAGTACTTC.